Listed below are T cell receptor beta chains from one sample, sequenced in a study of blood T cell repertoires in COVID-19. Data came from immunoSEQ multiplex PCR; TCRdb stores just in-frame clones and leaves some out. The sample consists of some 76,000 clones, 65% to 85% of them appearing once. Sequencing was performed on peripheral blood. These receptors all stem from a man in his fifties with COVID-19, enrolled during active disease. The CDR3 runs from the conserved cysteine through the conserved F or W. The D gene is left open where the match is weak. Size values are once, few and many counts, or a class for expanded clones, and some rows have none.

TRBD1	TRBV5-1	TRBJ1-2	-	TGCGCCAGCAGCTTACAGGGGCGGGACGGCTACACCTTC	CASSLQGRDGYTF
TRBD1	TRBV28	TRBJ1-1	-	TGTGCCAGCCAGGGGGCAATCACTGAAGCTTTCTTT	CASQGAITEAFF
TRBD1	TRBV2	TRBJ1-2	-	TGTGCCAGCAGTCGACAGGGGTACGGTGGCTACACCTTC	CASSRQGYGGYTF
-	TRBV5-4	TRBJ2-3	-	TGTGCCCTTAGAGGAGGGGGCAAAGGGACAGATACGCAGTATTTT	CALRGGGKGTDTQYF
-	TRBV18	TRBJ1-1	-	TGTGCCAGCTCACACAGGGATTCCGGTGAAGCTTTCTTT	CASSHRDSGEAFF
TRBD1	TRBV30	TRBJ1-4	-	TGTGCCTGGAGTCCGGGACAGGACTACGAAAAACTGTTTTTT	CAWSPGQDYEKLFF
-	TRBV15	TRBJ2-3	-	TGTGCCACCAGCAAGGGGGGGAGAGACACAGATACGCAGTATTTT	CATSKGGRDTDTQYF
-	TRBV12-2	TRBJ2-6	few	TGTGCAAGTCGAAGACAGGGGGCTCCCTCTGGGGCCAACGTCCTGACTTTC	CASRRQGAPSGANVLTF
-	TRBV5-8	TRBJ2-3	-	TGTGCCAGCACCGTTGAGGGTATCTCAAGAGATACGCAGTATTTT	CASTVEGISRDTQYF
TRBD1	TRBV29-1	TRBJ2-5	-	TGCAGCGTTGTACAGGGGCGGGAGACCCAGTACTTC	CSVVQGRETQYF
TRBD1	TRBV4-1	TRBJ2-4	-	TGCGCCAGCAGCCAATCCGGGACAGGGGTCAAAAACATTCAGTACTTC	CASSQSGTGVKNIQYF
-	TRBV7-8	TRBJ1-5	-	TGTGCCAGCAGCTTAGACACGGGGAGCAATCAGCCCCAGCATTTT	CASSLDTGSNQPQHF
-	TRBV4-2	TRBJ2-3	-	TGTGCCAGCAGCCACACTCAGCGAAGCCCCACAGATACGCAGTATTTT	CASSHTQRSPTDTQYF
TRBD2	TRBV13	TRBJ2-5	-	TGTGCCAGCAGCTTAGGATCAGCGGGAGGGTCAAAGACCCAGTACTTC	CASSLGSAGGSKTQYF
TRBD2	TRBV19	TRBJ2-1	-	TGTGCCAGTAGTATCGGAGGCGGGAGGGCCATAAATGAGCAGTTCTTC	CASSIGGGRAINEQFF
TRBD1	TRBV28	TRBJ1-1	-	TGTGCCAGCAGTCCGTGGGGACAGGGAGGGGTTGAAGCTTTCTTT	CASSPWGQGGVEAFF
TRBD1	TRBV5-1	TRBJ1-4	-	TGCGCCAGCAGCATCCTCCGACAGGGTCCGGATGAAAAACTGTTTTTT	CASSILRQGPDEKLFF
-	TRBV28	TRBJ1-6	-	TGTGCCAGCACCTTAAGCAGGGGCACAGCCAATTCACCCCTCCACTTT	CASTLSRGTANSPLHF
-	TRBV7-2	TRBJ2-2	few	TGTGCCAGTGAGGGTCCCGCGAACACCGGGGAGCTGTTTTTT	CASEGPANTGELFF
-	TRBV9	TRBJ2-1	-	TGTGCCAGCAGCGTAGAAAAGTTGTATGGCGAGCAGTTCTTC	CASSVEKLYGEQFF
-	TRBV12-3/TRBV12-4	TRBJ2-1	-	TGTGCCAGCGGGAGCTCGGCCGACAATGAGCAGTTCTTC	CASGSSADNEQFF
-	TRBV20-1	TRBJ2-5	-	TGCAGTGCTCGGAGGGAGACCCAGTACTTC	CSARRETQYF
TRBD1	TRBV14	TRBJ1-2	-	TGTGCCAGCAGCACCGGGACAGTGGACGGCTACACCTTC	CASSTGTVDGYTF
TRBD1	TRBV5-1	TRBJ2-1	-	TGCGCCAGCAGCTTGGGGACAGGGACGCTTAAGCAGTTCTTC	CASSLGTGTLKQFF
TRBD2	TRBV5-8	TRBJ2-3	-	TGTGCCAGCAGCTTGGGCGCAACTAGCGTTAGCAAAGATACGCAGTATTTT	CASSLGATSVSKDTQYF
-	TRBV28	TRBJ2-5	few	TGTGCCAGCAGTTCCATTGACTGGGCGGGGACCCAGTACTTC	CASSSIDWAGTQYF
TRBD2	TRBV28	TRBJ2-3	-	TGTGCCAGCAGTCGGGACTACACAGATACGCAGTATTTT	CASSRDYTDTQYF
TRBD1	TRBV5-1	TRBJ2-2	-	TGCGCCAGCAGCTTAGGGACAGGGACCGGGGAGCTGTTTTTT	CASSLGTGTGELFF
TRBD1	TRBV19	TRBJ2-2	few	TGTGCCAGTAGTCCCCTAGGACAGGGCGGAACCGGGGAGCTGTTTTTT	CASSPLGQGGTGELFF
-	TRBV13	TRBJ2-1	once	TGTGCCAGCAGCCCTAACATGCTAGCACACAATGAGCAGTTCTTC	CASSPNMLAHNEQFF
TRBD1	TRBV7-2	TRBJ2-4	-	TGTGCCAGCAGCGATACCGGGACAGGGAGGTACATTCAGTACTTC	CASSDTGTGRYIQYF
-	TRBV6-1	TRBJ1-4	-	TGTGCCAGCAGTGATGGGCAGGGTATGGGCCCTAATGAAAAACTGTTTTTT	CASSDGQGMGPNEKLFF
TRBD1	TRBV3-1/TRBV3-2	TRBJ1-1	-	TGTGCCAGCAGCCCCCGTACAGGGGGGGCCACTGAAGCTTTCTTT	CASSPRTGGATEAFF
TRBD1	TRBV9	TRBJ1-1	-	TGTGCCAGCAGCGCGGACAGGGGGAGAGCTTTCTTT	CASSADRGRAFF
TRBD1	TRBV5-1	TRBJ2-5	-	TGCGCCAGCAGCCCCCGGACAGGGGGAGAGACCCAGTACTTC	CASSPRTGGETQYF
-	TRBV7-9	TRBJ2-1	-	TGTGCCAGCAGAGCTGGGACATTCAATGAGCAGTTCTTC	CASRAGTFNEQFF
TRBD1	TRBV30	TRBJ2-2	-	TGTGCCTGGGACAGGGCAGGAACCGGGGAGCTGTTTTTT	CAWDRAGTGELFF
-	TRBV11-2	TRBJ2-3	-	TGTGCCAGCAGCAGCTTTGGACTGTTCACAGATACGCAGTATTTT	CASSSFGLFTDTQYF
-	TRBV29-1	TRBJ2-5	once	TGCAGCGCCTCGGAAGGGGTTCGGGAGACCCAGTACTTC	CSASEGVRETQYF
-	TRBV18	TRBJ1-4	-	TGTGCCAGCTCCCTAACCGGGACACAGAATGAAAAACTGTTTTTT	CASSLTGTQNEKLFF
-	TRBV9	TRBJ2-3	once	TGTGCCAGCAGCGTAGATATGAGCACAGATACGCAGTATTTT	CASSVDMSTDTQYF
-	TRBV7-3	TRBJ2-4	-	TGTGCCAGCAGCTTAAACCCGGGGATCGGCATTCAGTACTTC	CASSLNPGIGIQYF
TRBD2	TRBV4-1	TRBJ2-1	-	TGCGCCAGCAGCCAAACTAGCGGGGACTACAATGAGCAGTTCTTC	CASSQTSGDYNEQFF